This is a list of T cell receptor beta chains from one sample in a study of blood T cell repertoires in COVID-19. The repertoire was sequenced with immunoSEQ multiplex PCR; TCRdb's copy has only in-frame clones and lacks some. This table holds about 370,000 clones, more than 85% found once. Input material: PBMCs or T cells enriched from blood (not recorded which). These receptors were obtained from a woman between 35 and 50 years old who had been exposed to COVID-19. Both conserved end residues are part of each CDR3. The D gene is left open where the match is weak. Some rows have no size entry. The others give once, few or many, or a class for an expanded clone.

clone_size j_call v_call d_call cdr3_nt cdr3_aa
- TRBJ2-7 TRBV2 TRBD1 TGTGCCAGCAATATAGAGGGACAGGCCTACGAGCAGTACTTC CASNIEGQAYEQYF
- TRBJ2-2 TRBV24-1 TRBD2 TGTGCCACCAGTGATACTCGACTAACTAGCGGAAACACCGGGGAGCTGTTTTTT CATSDTRLTSGNTGELFF
- TRBJ2-5 TRBV7-9 - TGTGCCAGCAGCTTCGGACAGACAATGACCCAAGAGACCCAGTACTTC CASSFGQTMTQETQYF
- TRBJ1-1 TRBV7-9 - TGTGCCAGCAGCTTATTTCGTGTGGGGCCTGGAGCTTTCTTT CASSLFRVGPGAFF
once TRBJ1-4 TRBV7-6 TRBD1 TGTGCCAGCAGCTTGGGACAGGGTCGGGAAAAACTGTTTTTT CASSLGQGREKLFF
once TRBJ2-7 TRBV7-6 - TGTGCCAGCAGCTTAGCGCAGGGTTCGGCCAGTTGGTACGAGCAGTACTTC CASSLAQGSASWYEQYF
- TRBJ1-4 TRBV5-6 - TGTGCCAGCAGCTTTTCAGGGATGTGGGAAAAACTGTTTTTT CASSFSGMWEKLFF
- TRBJ1-2 TRBV6-5 - TGTGCCAGCAGTTACGGAGGGACGCTAGGCCGCTACACCTTC CASSYGGTLGRYTF
- TRBJ2-5 TRBV5-1 - TGCGCCAGCAGCACCTTCGGAGGGACCCAAGAGACCCAGTACTTC CASSTFGGTQETQYF
- TRBJ2-5 TRBV2 TRBD1 TGTGCCAGCAGACTGGACAGGACCCAAGAGACCCAGTACTTC CASRLDRTQETQYF
- TRBJ1-2 TRBV27 - TGTGCCAGTTCTCACCGGCGGGGAGAGTATGGCTACACCTTC CASSHRRGEYGYTF
- TRBJ2-1 TRBV3-1/TRBV3-2 - TGTGCCAGCAGCCCACGGGCGGGACAGACCTACAATGAGCAGTTCTTC CASSPRAGQTYNEQFF
- TRBJ2-1 TRBV7-3 TRBD2 TGTGCCAGCAGCTCTCAGGGGACTAGCGGATACAATGAGCAGTTCTTC CASSSQGTSGYNEQFF
- TRBJ2-3 TRBV5-1 TRBD2 TGCGCCAGCAGCTTGCCTAGCGGGGGGGCGGATACGCAGTATTTT CASSLPSGGADTQYF
- TRBJ1-5 TRBV25-1 - TGTGCCAGCAGTGGGCTAGGGGGGCCCCAGCATTTT CASSGLGGPQHF
- TRBJ2-5 TRBV3-1/TRBV3-2 - TGTGCCAGCAGCCAAGAAGGGGGCGGACTACTACAAGAGACCCAGTACTTC CASSQEGGGLLQETQYF
once TRBJ2-3 TRBV29-1 - TGCAGCGTTGAAAACAGGGTACGGTCCACAGATACGCAGTATTTT CSVENRVRSTDTQYF
- TRBJ2-7 TRBV15 TRBD2 TGTGCCACCAGCAGAGAAAGCGGGGGGGTTTACGAGCAGTACTTC CATSRESGGVYEQYF
- TRBJ1-2 TRBV27 TRBD1 TGTGCCAGCAGTCCAACCGGGACAGCTTATGGCTACACCTTC CASSPTGTAYGYTF
once TRBJ2-2 TRBV9 TRBD2 TGTGCCAGCAGCGTACGACTAGCGGGGTCCCCCGGGGAGCTGTTTTTT CASSVRLAGSPGELFF
- TRBJ1-2 TRBV19 TRBD1 TGTGCCAGTACCAAACCGGGACAGGGGGCGAATGGCTACACCTTC CASTKPGQGANGYTF
- TRBJ1-2 TRBV15 - TGTGCCACCAGCAGAGATTTATCAGGGAGCTACACCTTC CATSRDLSGSYTF
- TRBJ1-2 TRBV6-5 - TGTGCCAGCCGATTTACAGGGCCTGGATATGGCTACACCTTC CASRFTGPGYGYTF
- TRBJ2-5 TRBV18 TRBD1 TGTGCCAGCTCACCACCGGGGACAGGGAAGGAGACCCAGTACTTC CASSPPGTGKETQYF
- TRBJ1-5 TRBV27 TRBD1 TGTGCCAGCAGCCCTTTACCGGGACAGGGGAATCAGCCCCAGCATTTT CASSPLPGQGNQPQHF
- TRBJ1-2 TRBV3-1/TRBV3-2 TRBD1 TGTGCCAGCAGCCAACTACAGGGGTCTAACTATGGCTACACCTTC CASSQLQGSNYGYTF
- TRBJ1-6 TRBV24-1 TRBD1 TGTGCCACCAGTGATTTCATTGGACAGGGGCACTATTCCTATAATTCACCCCTCCACTTT CATSDFIGQGHYSYNSPLHF
- TRBJ1-1 TRBV7-2 - TGTGCCAGCAGCTTAGTGACCCTGGGGGGAACTGAAGCTTTCTTT CASSLVTLGGTEAFF
- TRBJ1-1 TRBV6-2/TRBV6-3 - TGTGCCAGCAGTTCCGGGACACCTGGTTCGACTGAAGCTTTCTTT CASSSGTPGSTEAFF